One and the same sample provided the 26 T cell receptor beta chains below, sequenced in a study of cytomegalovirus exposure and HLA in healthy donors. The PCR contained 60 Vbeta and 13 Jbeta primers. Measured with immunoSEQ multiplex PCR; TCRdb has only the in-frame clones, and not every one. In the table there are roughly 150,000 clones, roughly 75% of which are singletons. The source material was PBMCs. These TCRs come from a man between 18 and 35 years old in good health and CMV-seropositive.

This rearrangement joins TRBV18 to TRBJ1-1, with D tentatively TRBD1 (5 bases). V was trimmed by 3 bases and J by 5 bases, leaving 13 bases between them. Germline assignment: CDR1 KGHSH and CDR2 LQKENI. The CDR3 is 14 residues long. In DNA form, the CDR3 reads TGTGCCAGCTCACCCCAGGGTGATCCAACTGAAGCTTTCTTT. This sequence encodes CASSPQGDPTEAFF.

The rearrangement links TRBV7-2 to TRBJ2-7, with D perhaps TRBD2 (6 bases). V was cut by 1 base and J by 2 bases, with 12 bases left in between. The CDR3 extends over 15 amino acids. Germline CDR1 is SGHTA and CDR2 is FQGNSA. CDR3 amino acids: CASSLGASVPYEQYF. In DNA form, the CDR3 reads TGTGCCAGCAGCTTAGGGGCTAGCGTGCCCTACGAGCAGTACTTC.

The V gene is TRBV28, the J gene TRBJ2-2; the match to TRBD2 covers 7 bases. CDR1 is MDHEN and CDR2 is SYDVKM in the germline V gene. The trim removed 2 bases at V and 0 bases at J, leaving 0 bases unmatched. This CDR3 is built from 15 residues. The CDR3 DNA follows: TGTGCCAGCAGTTTACTAGCGGCGAACACCGGGGAGCTGTTTTTT. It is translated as CASSLLAANTGELFF.

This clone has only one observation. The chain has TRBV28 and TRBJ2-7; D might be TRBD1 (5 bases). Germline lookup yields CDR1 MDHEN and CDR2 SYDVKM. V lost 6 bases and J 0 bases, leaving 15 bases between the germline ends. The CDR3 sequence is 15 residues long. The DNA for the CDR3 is TGTGCCAGCAGCCGGTCAGGGTACAGCTCCTACGAGCAGTACTTC. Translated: CASSRSGYSSYEQYF.

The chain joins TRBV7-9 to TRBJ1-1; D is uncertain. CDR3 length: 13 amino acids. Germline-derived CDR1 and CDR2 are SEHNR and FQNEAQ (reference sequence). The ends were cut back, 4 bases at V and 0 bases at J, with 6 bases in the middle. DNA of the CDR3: TGTGCCAGCAGCTGGCTGATGAACACTGAAGCTTTCTTT. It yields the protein CASSWLMNTEAFF.

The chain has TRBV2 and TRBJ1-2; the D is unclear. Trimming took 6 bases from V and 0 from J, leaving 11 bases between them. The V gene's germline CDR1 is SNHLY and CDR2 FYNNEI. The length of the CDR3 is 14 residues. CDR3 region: CASRERPANYGYTF. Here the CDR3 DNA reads TGTGCCAGCAGAGAGAGGCCTGCTAACTATGGCTACACCTTC.

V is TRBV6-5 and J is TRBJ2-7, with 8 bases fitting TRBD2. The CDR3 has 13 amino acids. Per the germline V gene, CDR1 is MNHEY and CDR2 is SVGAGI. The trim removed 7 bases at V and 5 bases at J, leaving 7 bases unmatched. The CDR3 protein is CASTVAGGNEQYF. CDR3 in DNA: TGTGCCAGCACTGTTGCGGGAGGCAACGAGCAGTACTTC.

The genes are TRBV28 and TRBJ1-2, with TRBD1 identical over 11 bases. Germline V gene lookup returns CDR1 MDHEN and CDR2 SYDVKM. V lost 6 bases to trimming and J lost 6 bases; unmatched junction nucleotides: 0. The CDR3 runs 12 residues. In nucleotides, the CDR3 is TGTGCCAGCAGGGACAGGGGGCATGGCTACACCTTC. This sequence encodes CASRDRGHGYTF.

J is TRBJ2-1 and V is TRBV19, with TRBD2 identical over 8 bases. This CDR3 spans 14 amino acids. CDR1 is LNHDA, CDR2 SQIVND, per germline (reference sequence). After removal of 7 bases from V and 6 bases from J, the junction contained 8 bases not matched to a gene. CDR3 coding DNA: TGTGCCAGTACCGGGACTAGTTCCACCAATGAGCAGTTCTTC. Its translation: CASTGTSSTNEQFF.

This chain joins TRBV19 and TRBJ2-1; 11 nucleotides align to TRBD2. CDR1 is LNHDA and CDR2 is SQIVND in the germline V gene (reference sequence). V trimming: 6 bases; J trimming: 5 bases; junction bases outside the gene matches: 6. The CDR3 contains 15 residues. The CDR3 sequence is CASSPATSGNNEQFF. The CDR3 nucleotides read TGTGCCAGTAGCCCGGCGACTAGCGGGAACAATGAGCAGTTCTTC.

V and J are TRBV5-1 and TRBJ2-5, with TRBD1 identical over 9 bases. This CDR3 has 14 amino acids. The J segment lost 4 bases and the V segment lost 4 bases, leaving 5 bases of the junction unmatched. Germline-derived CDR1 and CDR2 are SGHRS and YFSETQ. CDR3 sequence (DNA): TGCGCCAGCAGCCTGCGGGACAGGGCAGAGACCCAGTACTTC. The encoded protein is CASSLRDRAETQYF.

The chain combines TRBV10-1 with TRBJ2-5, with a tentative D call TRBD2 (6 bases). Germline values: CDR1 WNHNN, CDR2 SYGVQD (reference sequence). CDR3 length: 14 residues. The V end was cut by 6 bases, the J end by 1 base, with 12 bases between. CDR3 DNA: TGCGCCAGCAGCCCCGGGGGTAGCCAAGAGACCCAGTACTTC. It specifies CASSPGGSQETQYF.

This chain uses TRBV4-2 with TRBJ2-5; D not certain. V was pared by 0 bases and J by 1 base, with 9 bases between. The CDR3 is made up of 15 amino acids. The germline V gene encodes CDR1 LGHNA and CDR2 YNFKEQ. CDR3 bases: TGTGCCAGCAGCCAAGATATAACGGGCCAAGAGACCCAGTACTTC. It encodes CASSQDITGQETQYF.

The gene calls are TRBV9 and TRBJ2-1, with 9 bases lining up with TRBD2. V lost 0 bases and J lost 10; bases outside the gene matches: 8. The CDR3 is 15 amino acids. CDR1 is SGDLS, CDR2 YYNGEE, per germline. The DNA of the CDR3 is TGTGCCAGCAGCGTAGAAGGCGGGAGGGTGCGGGAGCAGTTCTTC. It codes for CASSVEGGRVREQFF.

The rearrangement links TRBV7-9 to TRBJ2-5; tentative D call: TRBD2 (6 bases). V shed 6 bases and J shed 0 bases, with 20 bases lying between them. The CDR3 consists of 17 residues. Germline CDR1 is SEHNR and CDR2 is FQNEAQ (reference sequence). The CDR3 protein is CASRGRPGTQYQETQYF. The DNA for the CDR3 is TGTGCCAGCAGGGGTCGGCCCGGGACTCAGTACCAAGAGACCCAGTACTTC.

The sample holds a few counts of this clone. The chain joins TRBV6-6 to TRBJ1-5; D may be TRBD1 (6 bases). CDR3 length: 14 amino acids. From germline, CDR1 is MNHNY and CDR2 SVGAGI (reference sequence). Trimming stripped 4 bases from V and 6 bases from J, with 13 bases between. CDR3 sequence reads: CASSLQGMGQPQHF. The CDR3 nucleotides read TGTGCCAGCAGTTTACAGGGCATGGGTCAGCCCCAGCATTTT.

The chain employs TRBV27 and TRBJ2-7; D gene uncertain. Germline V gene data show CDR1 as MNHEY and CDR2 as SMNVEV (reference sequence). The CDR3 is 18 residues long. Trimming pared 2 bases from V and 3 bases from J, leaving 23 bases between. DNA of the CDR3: TGTGCCAGCAGTTTAAACACGTTAACGGCACACTACAACTACGAGCAGTACTTC. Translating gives CASSLNTLTAHYNYEQYF.

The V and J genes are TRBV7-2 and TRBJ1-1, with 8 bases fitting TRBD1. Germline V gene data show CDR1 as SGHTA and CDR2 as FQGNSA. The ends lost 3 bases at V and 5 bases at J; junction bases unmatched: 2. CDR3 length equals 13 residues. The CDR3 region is CASSFGQGTEAFF. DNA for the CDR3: TGTGCCAGCAGCTTCGGACAGGGTACTGAAGCTTTCTTT.

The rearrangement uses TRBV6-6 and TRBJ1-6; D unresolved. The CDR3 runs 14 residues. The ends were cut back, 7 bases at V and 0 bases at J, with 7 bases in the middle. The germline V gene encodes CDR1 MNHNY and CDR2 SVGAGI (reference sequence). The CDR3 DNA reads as TGTGCCAGCATCCGGAGCTCCTATAATTCACCCCTCCACTTT. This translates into CASIRSSYNSPLHF.

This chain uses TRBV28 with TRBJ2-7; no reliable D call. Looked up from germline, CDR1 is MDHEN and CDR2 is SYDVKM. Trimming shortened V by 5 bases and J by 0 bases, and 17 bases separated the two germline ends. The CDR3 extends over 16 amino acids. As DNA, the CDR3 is TGTGCCAGCAGTCCCTCCGAGTATCACCGCTCCTACGAGCAGTACTTC. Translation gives CASSPSEYHRSYEQYF.

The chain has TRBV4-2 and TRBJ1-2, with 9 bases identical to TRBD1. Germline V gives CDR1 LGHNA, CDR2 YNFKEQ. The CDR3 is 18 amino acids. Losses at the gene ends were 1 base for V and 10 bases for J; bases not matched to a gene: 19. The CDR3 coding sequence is TGTGCCAGCAGCCAAGTTGGCGGACAGGGGCAAGGAAGGGGGGCCTACACCTTC. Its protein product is CASSQVGGQGQGRGAYTF.

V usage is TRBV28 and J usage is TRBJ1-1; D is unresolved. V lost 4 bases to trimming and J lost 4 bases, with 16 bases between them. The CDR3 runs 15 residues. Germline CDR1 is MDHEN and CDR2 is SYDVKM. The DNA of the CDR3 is TGTGCCAGCAGTTCCCCCGGGAGCCAGTCCACTGAAGCTTTCTTT. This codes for CASSSPGSQSTEAFF. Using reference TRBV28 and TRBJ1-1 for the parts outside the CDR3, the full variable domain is DVKVTQSSRYLVKRTGEKVFLECVQDMDHENMFWYRQDPGLGLRLIYFSYDVKMKEKGDIPEGYSVSREKKERFSLILESASTNQTSMYLCASSSPGSQSTEAFFGQGTRLTVV.

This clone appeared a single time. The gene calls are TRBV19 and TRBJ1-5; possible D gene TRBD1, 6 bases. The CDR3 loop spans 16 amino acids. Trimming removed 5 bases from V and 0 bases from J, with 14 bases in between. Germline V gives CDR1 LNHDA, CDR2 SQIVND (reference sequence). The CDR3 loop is CASSERTAHSNQPQHF. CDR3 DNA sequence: TGTGCCAGTAGTGAAAGGACAGCCCATAGCAATCAGCCCCAGCATTTT.

In DNA form, the CDR3 reads TGTGCCAGTAGTATAATTAAAAGGGCAGGGGACAATGAGCAGTTCTTC. Encoded protein: CASSIIKRAGDNEQFF. This chain connects TRBV19 to TRBJ2-1, with D possibly TRBD1 on 6 matching bases. Germline V gene sequence: CDR1 LNHDA, CDR2 SQIVND (reference sequence). The ends were cut back, 2 bases at V and 5 bases at J, with 16 bases in the middle. There are 16 residues in the CDR3.

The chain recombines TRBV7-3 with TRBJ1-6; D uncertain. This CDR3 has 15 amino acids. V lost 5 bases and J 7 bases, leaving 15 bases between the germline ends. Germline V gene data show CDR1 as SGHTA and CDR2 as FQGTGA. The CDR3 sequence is CASSLGGQTNSPLHF. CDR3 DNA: TGTGCCAGCAGCCTGGGAGGGCAGACGAATTCACCCCTCCACTTT.

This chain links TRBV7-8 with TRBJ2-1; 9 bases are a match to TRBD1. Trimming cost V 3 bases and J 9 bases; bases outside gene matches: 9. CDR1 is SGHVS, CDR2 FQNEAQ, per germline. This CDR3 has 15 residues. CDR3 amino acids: CASSLGTGPIPEQFF. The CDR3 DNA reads TGTGCCAGCAGCTTGGGGACAGGGCCTATTCCTGAGCAGTTCTTC.